A single sample is the source of the 14 T cell receptor beta chains below, sequenced in a study of cytomegalovirus exposure and HLA in healthy donors. Primers included in the PCR were 60 Vbeta and 13 Jbeta primers. The data were produced by immunoSEQ multiplex PCR, yet TCRdb's version contains in-frame clones alone and is incomplete. The data show about 140,000 clones, with around 66% seen just once and 6.5% held by the top ten. Sequenced material: PBMCs. Receptors originate from a woman aged 60-75 years in good health and CMV-seronegative.

The gene calls are TRBV7-3 and TRBJ2-4; 8 bases map to TRBD1. Trimming took 5 bases from V and 6 from J; bases not matched to a gene: 3. Per the germline V gene, CDR1 is SGHTA and CDR2 is FQGTGA. This CDR3 contains 13 residues. The chain's CDR3 is CASSPGQGNIQYF. In DNA, the CDR3 is TGTGCCAGCAGCCCTGGACAGGGAAACATTCAGTACTTC.

The genes are TRBV4-1 and TRBJ2-7; the match to TRBD2 covers 14 bases. The ends lost 0 bases at V and 2 bases at J; junction bases unmatched: 3. CDR3 length: 17 amino acids. CDR1 and CDR2 (germline): MGHRA, YSYEKL. The CDR3, as DNA: TGCGCCAGCAGCCAAGATAAGGGACTAGCGGGGGCCTACGAGCAGTACTTC. Protein: CASSQDKGLAGAYEQYF.

The V and J genes are TRBV9 and TRBJ2-5; 9 nucleotides align to TRBD2. CDR1 and CDR2 (germline): SGDLS, YYNGEE. CDR3 length: 17 residues. V lost 3 bases and J lost 5; bases outside the gene matches: 14. CDR3 region: CASSANIGGGASETQYF. The CDR3 DNA reads TGTGCCAGCAGCGCCAACATAGGCGGGGGGGCCTCGGAGACCCAGTACTTC. Together with reference TRBV9 and TRBJ2-5, the CDR3 gives the full variable domain: DSGVTQTPKHLITATGQRVTLRCSPRSGDLSVYWYQQSLDQGLQFLIQYYNGEERAKGNILERFSAQQFPDLHSELNLSSLELGDSALYFCASSANIGGGASETQYFGPGTRLLVL.

In its sample, this clone was seen once. The chain employs TRBV6-6 and TRBJ2-7; TRBD1 is a possible D gene (5 bases). The CDR3 covers 13 residues. Germline CDR1 MNHNY, CDR2 SVGAGI (reference sequence). The V gene lost 5 bases and the J gene lost 0 bases, with 8 bases spanning the gap. CDR3 amino acids: CASSTGPSYEQYF. The DNA of the CDR3 is TGTGCCAGCAGTACAGGACCCTCCTACGAGCAGTACTTC.

The genes are TRBV10-2 and TRBJ2-2; D not resolved. The V gene lost 5 bases and the J gene lost 1 base, with 8 bases spanning the gap. In germline, CDR1 is WSHSY, CDR2 SAAADI. The CDR3 is made up of 14 amino acids. In DNA form, the CDR3 reads TGCGCCAGCAGTCCAGGAAGGAACACCGGGGAGCTGTTTTTT. This encodes CASSPGRNTGELFF.

A few counts support this clone. The chain uses TRBV6-1 and TRBJ1-6; 9 nucleotides match TRBD1. Germline V lookup: CDR1 MNHNS, CDR2 SASEGT. The junction had 4 bases not matched to a gene; V was cut back by 6 bases and J by 7 bases. The CDR3 loop spans 14 amino acids. The CDR3 DNA is TGTGCCAGCAGGGGACAGGGCCTGAATTCACCCCTCCACTTT. Protein sequence: CASRGQGLNSPLHF.

The chain carries TRBV19 and TRBJ2-5, with 11 bases fitting TRBD2. From germline, CDR1 is LNHDA and CDR2 SQIVND (reference sequence). The CDR3 consists of 15 residues. V lost 2 bases, J lost 4 bases, and 3 bases stayed unmatched. CDR3 in amino acids: CASSILAGGLETQYF. CDR3 nucleotide sequence: TGTGCCAGTAGTATACTAGCGGGGGGCCTAGAGACCCAGTACTTC.

This chain connects TRBV9 to TRBJ1-2; 8 bases match TRBD1. The CDR3 consists of 14 residues. The trim removed 0 bases at V and 8 bases at J, leaving 6 bases unmatched. CDR1 and CDR2 (germline): SGDLS, YYNGEE. This CDR3 reads CASSVGDRPWGYTF. CDR3 sequence (DNA): TGTGCCAGCAGCGTAGGGGACAGGCCTTGGGGCTACACCTTC.

The chain combines TRBV5-6 with TRBJ1-1; 9 bases fit TRBD1. Germline lookup yields CDR1 SGHDT and CDR2 YYEEEE. The CDR3 sequence is 14 residues long. The trim removed 5 bases at V and 7 bases at J, leaving 9 bases unmatched. CDR3 nucleotides: TGTGCCAGCAGACGACGGACAGGGGAGCGTGAAGCTTTCTTT. Protein sequence: CASRRRTGEREAFF.

V and J are TRBV5-1 and TRBJ2-1, with 10 positions matching TRBD2. The germline CDR1 and CDR2 sequences are SGHRS and YFSETQ. The CDR3 totals 14 residues. V lost 7 bases and J lost 5; bases outside the gene matches: 6. DNA for the CDR3: TGCGCCAGCTCCGGACTAGCGGTTGACAATGAGCAGTTCTTC. Protein sequence: CASSGLAVDNEQFF.

The gene calls are TRBV18 and TRBJ1-1, with TRBD1 identical over 10 bases. The CDR3 consists of 17 residues. V shed 3 bases and J 1 base; nucleotides not matched to a gene: 8. CDR1 and CDR2 from the germline V gene are KGHSH and LQKENI. The CDR3 DNA follows: TGTGCCAGCTCACCGAAGACAGGGGGCGCGGGGAACACTGAAGCTTTCTTT. The encoded protein is CASSPKTGGAGNTEAFF. Together with reference TRBV18 and TRBJ1-1, the CDR3 gives the full variable domain: NAGVMQNPRHLVRRRGQEARLRCSPMKGHSHVYWYRQLPEEGLKFMVYLQKENIIDESGMPKERFSAEFPKEGPSILRIQQVVRGDSAAYFCASSPKTGGAGNTEAFFGQGTRLTVV.

This clone was observed a handful of times. The V gene is TRBV9, the J gene TRBJ2-3; possible D gene TRBD1, 6 bases. Germline CDR1 is SGDLS and CDR2 is YYNGEE. This CDR3 is built from 15 residues. V lost 0 bases to trimming and J lost 7 bases, with 15 bases between them. CDR3 DNA: TGTGCCAGCAGCGTAGGAACAGGGCAAATTCATACGCAGTATTTT. Its translation: CASSVGTGQIHTQYF.

The CDR3 reads CASSLAQGGNEKLFF. The CDR3 DNA sequence: TGTGCCAGCAGCTTAGCCCAGGGGGGTAATGAAAAACTGTTTTTT. The gene calls are TRBV7-6 and TRBJ1-4; 7 positions agree with TRBD1. V shed 0 bases, J shed 4 bases, and the junction held 2 bases outside the gene matches. In germline, CDR1 is SGHVS, CDR2 FNYEAQ. This CDR3 is built from 15 residues.

The rearrangement links TRBV7-2 to TRBJ1-3; D may be TRBD1 (6 bases). Germline-derived CDR1 and CDR2 are SGHTA and FQGNSA. CDR3 length: 17 residues. Deletions cut 3 bases from V and 0 bases from J, with 15 bases between. CDR3 loop: CASSFGQRLISGNTIYF. In DNA, the CDR3 is TGTGCCAGCAGCTTCGGACAGAGGTTGATCTCTGGAAACACCATATATTTT.